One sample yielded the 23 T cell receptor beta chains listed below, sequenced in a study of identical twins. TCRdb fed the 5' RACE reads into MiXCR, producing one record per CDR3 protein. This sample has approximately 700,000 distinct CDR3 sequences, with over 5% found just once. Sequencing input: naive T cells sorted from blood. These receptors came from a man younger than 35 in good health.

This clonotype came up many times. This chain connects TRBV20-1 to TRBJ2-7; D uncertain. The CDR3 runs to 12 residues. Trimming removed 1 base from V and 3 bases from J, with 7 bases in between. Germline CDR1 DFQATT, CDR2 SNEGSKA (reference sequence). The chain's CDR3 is CSARVYDYEQYF. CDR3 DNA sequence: TGCAGTGCTAGAGTTTATGACTACGAGCAGTACTTC.

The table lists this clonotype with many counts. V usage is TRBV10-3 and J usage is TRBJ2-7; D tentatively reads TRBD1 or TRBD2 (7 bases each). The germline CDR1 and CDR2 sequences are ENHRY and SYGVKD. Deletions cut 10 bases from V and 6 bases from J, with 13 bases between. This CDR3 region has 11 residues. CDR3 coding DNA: TGTGCCACGACAGGGAGGGCCGAGCAGTACTTC. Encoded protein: CATTGRAEQYF.

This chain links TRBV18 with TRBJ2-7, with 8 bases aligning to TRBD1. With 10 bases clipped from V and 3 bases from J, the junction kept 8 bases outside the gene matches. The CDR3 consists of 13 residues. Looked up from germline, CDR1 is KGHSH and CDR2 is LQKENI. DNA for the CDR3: TGTGCCACCTCCCGGGACAGGTTCTACGAGCAGTACTTC. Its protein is CATSRDRFYEQYF.

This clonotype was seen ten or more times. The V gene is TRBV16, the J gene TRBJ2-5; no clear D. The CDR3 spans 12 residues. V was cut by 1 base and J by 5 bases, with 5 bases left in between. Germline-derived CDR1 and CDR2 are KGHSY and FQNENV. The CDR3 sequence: CASSQWGETQYF. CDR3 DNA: TGTGCCAGCAGCCAATGGGGTGAGACCCAGTACTTC.

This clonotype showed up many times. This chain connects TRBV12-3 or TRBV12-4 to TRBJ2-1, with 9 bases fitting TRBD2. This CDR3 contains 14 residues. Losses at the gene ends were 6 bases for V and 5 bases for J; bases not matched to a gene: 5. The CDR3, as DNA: TGTGCCAGCAGCCGGACTAGCGTAAACAATGAGCAGTTCTTC. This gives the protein CASSRTSVNNEQFF.

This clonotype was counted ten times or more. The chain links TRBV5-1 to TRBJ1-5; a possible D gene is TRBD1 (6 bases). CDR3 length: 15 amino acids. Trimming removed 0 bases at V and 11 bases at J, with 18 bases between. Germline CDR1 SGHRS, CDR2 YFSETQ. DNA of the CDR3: TGCGCCAGCAGCTTGGGTGTGGACAGTCCCCCGACCCAGCATTTT. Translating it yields CASSLGVDSPPTQHF.

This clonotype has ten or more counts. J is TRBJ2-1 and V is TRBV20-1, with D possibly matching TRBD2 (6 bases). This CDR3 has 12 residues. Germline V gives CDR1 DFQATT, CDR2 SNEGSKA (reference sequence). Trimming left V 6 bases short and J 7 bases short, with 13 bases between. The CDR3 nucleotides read TGCAGTGCATCGGACTATAATAATGAGCAGTTCTTC. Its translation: CSASDYNNEQFF.

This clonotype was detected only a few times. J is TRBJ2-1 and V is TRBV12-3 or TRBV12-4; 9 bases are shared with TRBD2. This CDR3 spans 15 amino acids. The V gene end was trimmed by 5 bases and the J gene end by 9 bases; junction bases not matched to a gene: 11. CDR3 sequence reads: CASSPPGTSTSEQFF. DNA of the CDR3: TGTGCCAGCAGTCCCCCAGGGACTAGCACGTCTGAGCAGTTCTTC.

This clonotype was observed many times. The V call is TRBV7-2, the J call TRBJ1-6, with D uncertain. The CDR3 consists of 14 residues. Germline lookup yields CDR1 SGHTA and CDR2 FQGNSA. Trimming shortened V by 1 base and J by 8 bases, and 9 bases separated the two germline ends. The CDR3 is CASSLVGRDSPLHF. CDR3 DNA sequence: TGTGCCAGCAGCTTAGTAGGGCGTGATTCACCCCTCCACTTT. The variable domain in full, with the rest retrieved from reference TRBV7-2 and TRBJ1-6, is GAGVSQSPSNKVTEKGKDVELRCDPISGHTALYWYRQSLGQGLEFLIYFQGNSAPDKSGLPSDRFSAERTGGSVSTLTIQRTQQEDSAVYLCASSLVGRDSPLHFGNGTRLTVT.

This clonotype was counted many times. DNA of the CDR3: TGTGCCAGCAGTGGTGGGGGGGGGGCCAACGTCCTGACTTTC. It yields the protein CASSGGGGANVLTF. The rearrangement uses TRBV6-1 and TRBJ2-6, with D perhaps matching TRBD2 (6 bases). In germline, CDR1 is MNHNS, CDR2 SASEGT. CDR3 length equals 14 residues. Trimming shortened V by 4 bases and J by 4 bases, and 8 bases separated the two germline ends.

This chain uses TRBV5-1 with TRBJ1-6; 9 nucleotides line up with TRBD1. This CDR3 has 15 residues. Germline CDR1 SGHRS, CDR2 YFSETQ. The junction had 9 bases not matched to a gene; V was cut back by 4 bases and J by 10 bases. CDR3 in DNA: TGCGCCAGCAGCCCGGGACAGGGTAAAGAATCACCCCTCCACTTT. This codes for CASSPGQGKESPLHF.

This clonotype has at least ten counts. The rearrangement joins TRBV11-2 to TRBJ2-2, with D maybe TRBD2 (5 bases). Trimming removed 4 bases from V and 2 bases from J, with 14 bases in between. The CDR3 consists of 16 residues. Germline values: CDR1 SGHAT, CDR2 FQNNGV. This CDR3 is CASSYQRTGNTGELFF. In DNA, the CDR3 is TGTGCCAGCAGCTACCAACGGACGGGAAACACCGGGGAGCTGTTTTTT.

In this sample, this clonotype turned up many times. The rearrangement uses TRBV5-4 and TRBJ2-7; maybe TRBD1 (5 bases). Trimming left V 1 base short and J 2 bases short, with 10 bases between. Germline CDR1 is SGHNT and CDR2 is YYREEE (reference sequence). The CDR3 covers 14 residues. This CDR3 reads CASSLSQGTYEQYF. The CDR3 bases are TGTGCCAGCAGCTTGAGTCAGGGAACCTACGAGCAGTACTTC. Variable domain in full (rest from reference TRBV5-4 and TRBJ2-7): ETGVTQSPTHLIKTRGQQVTLRCSSQSGHNTVSWYQQALGQGPQFIFQYYREEENGRGNFPPRFSGLQFPNYSSELNVNALELDDSALYLCASSLSQGTYEQYFGPGTRLTVT.

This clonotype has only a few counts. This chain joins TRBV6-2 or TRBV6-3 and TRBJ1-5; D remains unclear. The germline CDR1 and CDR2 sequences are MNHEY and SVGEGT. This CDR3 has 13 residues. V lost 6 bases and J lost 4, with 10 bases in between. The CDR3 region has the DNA TGTGCCAGCAGGGATTACCTGAATCAGCCCCAGCATTTT. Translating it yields CASRDYLNQPQHF.

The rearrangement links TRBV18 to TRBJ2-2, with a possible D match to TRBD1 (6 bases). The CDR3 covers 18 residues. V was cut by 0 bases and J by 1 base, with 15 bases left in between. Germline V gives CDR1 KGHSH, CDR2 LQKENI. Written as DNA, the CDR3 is TGTGCCAGCTCACCACCTAACGGACAGCTAAGGAACACCGGGGAGCTGTTTTTT. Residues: CASSPPNGQLRNTGELFF.

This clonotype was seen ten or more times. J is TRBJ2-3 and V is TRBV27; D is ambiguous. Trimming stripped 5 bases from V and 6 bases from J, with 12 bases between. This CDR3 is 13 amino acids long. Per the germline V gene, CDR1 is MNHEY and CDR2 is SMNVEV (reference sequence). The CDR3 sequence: CASSPNPRDTQYF. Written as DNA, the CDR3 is TGTGCCAGCAGTCCCAACCCCAGGGATACGCAGTATTTT.

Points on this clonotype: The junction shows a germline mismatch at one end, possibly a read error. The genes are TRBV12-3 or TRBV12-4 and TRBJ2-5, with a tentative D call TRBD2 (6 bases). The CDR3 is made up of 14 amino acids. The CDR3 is CASSFGSGEETRYF. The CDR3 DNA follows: TGTGCCAGCAGTTTTGGGTCGGGGGAAGAGACCCGGTACTTC.

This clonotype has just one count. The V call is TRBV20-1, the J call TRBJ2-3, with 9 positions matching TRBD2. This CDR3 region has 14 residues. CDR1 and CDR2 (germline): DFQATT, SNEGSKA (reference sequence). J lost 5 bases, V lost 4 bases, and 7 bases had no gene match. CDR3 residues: CSATGGRGGDTQYF. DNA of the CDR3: TGCAGTGCTACGGGCGGGAGGGGGGGAGATACGCAGTATTTT.

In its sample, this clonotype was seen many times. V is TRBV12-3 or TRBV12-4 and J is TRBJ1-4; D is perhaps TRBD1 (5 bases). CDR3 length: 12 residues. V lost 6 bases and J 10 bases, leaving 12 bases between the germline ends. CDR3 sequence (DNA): TGTGCCAGCAGAGATCGGGACGGAAAACTGTTTTTT. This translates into CASRDRDGKLFF.

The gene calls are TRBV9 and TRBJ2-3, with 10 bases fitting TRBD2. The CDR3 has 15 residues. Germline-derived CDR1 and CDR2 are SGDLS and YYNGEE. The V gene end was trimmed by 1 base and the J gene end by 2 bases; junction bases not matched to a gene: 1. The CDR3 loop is CASSVLAGDTDTQYF. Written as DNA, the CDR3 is TGTGCCAGCAGCGTACTAGCGGGAGACACAGATACGCAGTATTTT.

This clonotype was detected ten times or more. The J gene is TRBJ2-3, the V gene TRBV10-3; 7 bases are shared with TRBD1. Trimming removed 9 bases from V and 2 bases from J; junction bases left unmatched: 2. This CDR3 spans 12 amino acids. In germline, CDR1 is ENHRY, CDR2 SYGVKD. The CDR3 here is CAMGTVTDTQYF. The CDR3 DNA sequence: TGTGCCATGGGGACAGTCACAGATACGCAGTATTTT.

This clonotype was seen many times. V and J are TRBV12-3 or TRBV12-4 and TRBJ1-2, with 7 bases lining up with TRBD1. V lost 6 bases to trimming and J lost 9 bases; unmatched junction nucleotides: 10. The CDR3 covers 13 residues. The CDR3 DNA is TGTGCCAGCAGCCAAGGACAGGCGTTTCGCTACACCTTC. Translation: CASSQGQAFRYTF.

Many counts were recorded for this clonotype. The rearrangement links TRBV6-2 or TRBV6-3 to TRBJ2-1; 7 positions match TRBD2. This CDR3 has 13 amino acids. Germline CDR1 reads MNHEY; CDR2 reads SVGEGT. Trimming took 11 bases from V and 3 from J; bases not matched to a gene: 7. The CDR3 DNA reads TGTGCCGTGGGACTAAACTTCTACAATGAGCAGTTCTTC. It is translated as CAVGLNFYNEQFF.